The source of this T cell receptor beta chain is a study of T-cell memory formation after mild COVID-19. The wider study: The TCR clusters were mostly specific to one donor.

5'RACE primed from the constant segment yielded TCR alpha and TCR beta cDNA libraries bearing sample barcodes and UMIs. TCRdb recomputed calls from the 5' RACE reads with MiXCR, one row per CDR3 protein. Here the sample spans 150,000 to 200,000 distinct CDR3 sequences, about a fifth being singletons. Findings and limits, study-wide: Cross-reactive memory seemingly joined, as some responding clones were found in pre-infection memory. Day 15 to 85 contractors were CD4/CD8 balanced; later expanders leaned CD4+.

For this clonotype: Its cognate antigen is unknown.

Sequenced material: PBMCs or a T cell subset sorted from them (not recorded which). This clonotype originated in a man between 18 and 29 years old who had mild COVID-19 (a few samples of this study predate the infection). Cell type and time point are not known.

The CDR3 region is CASSFMGYEQYF. The CDR3 DNA reads TGTGCCAGCAGCTTTATGGGCTACGAGCAGTACTTC. J is TRBJ2-7 and V is TRBV11-2, with D uncertain. Trimming pared 3 bases from V and 3 bases from J, leaving 6 bases between. The CDR3 has 12 amino acids. Per germline, CDR1 SGHAT and CDR2 FQNNGV.